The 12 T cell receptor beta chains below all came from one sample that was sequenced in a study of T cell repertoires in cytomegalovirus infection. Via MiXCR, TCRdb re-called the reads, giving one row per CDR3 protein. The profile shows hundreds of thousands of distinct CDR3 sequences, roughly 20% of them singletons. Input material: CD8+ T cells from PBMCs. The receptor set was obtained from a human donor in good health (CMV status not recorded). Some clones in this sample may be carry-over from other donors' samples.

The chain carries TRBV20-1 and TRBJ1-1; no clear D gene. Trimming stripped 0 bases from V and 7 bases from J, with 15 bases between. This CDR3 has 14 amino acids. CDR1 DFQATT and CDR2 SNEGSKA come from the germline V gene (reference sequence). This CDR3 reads CSARDRTAPYEAFF. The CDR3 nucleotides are TGCAGTGCTAGAGATAGGACTGCACCTTATGAAGCTTTCTTT.

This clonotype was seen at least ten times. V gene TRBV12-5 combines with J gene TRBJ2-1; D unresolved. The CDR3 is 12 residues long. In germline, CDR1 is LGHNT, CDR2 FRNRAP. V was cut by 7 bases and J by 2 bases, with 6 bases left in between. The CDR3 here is CASAPAYNEQFF. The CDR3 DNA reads TGTGCTAGTGCTCCTGCCTACAATGAGCAGTTCTTC.

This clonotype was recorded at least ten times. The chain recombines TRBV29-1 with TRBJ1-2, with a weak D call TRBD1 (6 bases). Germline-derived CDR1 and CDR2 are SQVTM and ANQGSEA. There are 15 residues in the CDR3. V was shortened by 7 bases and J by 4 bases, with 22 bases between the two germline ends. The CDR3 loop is CSAEGGTTLSYGYTF. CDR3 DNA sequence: TGCAGCGCCGAGGGTGGGACAACCCTTAGCTATGGCTACACCTTC.

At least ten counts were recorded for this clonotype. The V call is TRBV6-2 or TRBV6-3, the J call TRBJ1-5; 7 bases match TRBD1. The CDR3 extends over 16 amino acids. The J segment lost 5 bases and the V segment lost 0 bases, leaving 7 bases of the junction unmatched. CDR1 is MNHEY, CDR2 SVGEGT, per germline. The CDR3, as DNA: TGTGCCAGCAGTTACTCCAGGGGGACCGGGTATCAGCCCCAGCATTTT. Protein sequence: CASSYSRGTGYQPQHF.

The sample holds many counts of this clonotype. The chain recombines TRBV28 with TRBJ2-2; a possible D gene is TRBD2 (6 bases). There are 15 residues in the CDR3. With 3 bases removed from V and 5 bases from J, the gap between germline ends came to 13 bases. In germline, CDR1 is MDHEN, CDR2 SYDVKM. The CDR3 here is CASSFGGLRTGELFF. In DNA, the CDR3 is TGTGCCAGCAGTTTCGGAGGGCTTCGGACCGGGGAGCTGTTTTTT.

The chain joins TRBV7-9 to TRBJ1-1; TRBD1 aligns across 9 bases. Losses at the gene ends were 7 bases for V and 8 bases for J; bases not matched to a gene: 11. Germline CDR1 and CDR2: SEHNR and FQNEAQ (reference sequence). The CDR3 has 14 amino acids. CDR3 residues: CASTRVTGGPEAFF. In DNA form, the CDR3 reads TGTGCCAGCACGCGGGTTACAGGGGGCCCGGAAGCTTTCTTT.

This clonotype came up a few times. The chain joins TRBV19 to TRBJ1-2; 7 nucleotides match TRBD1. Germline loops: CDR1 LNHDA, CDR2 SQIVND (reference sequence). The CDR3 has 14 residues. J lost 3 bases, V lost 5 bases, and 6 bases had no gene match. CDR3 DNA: TGTGCCAGTAGTGATACAGGGGTCGACTATGGCTACACCTTC. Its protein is CASSDTGVDYGYTF.

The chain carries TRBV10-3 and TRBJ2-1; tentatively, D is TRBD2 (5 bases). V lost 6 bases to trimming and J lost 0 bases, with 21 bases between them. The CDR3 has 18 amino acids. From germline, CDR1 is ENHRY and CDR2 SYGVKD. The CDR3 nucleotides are TGTGCCATCAGCCCGGGGTTCCCAGCGGAGAGCTCCTACAATGAGCAGTTCTTC. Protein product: CAISPGFPAESSYNEQFF.

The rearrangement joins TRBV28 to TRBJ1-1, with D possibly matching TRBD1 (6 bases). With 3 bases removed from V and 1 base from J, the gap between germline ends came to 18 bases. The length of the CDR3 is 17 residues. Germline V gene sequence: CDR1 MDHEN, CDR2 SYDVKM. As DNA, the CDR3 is TGTGCCAGCAGTTTGTCACGGACAGATCGGGCGAACACTGAAGCTTTCTTT. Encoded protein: CASSLSRTDRANTEAFF.

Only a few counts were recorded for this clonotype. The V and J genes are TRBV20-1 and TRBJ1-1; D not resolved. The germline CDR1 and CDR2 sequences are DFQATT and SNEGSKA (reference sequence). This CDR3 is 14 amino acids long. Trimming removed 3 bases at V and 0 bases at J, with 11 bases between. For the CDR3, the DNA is TGCAGTGCTAGCGGTACATTCATGAACACTGAAGCTTTCTTT. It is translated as CSASGTFMNTEAFF.

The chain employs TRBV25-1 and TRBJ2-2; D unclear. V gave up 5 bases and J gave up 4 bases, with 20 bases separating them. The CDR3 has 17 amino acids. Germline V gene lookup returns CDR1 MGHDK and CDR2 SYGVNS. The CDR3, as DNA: TGTGCCAGCAGTTATGGCAGACCGGACCCGGGCACCGGGGAGCTGTTTTTT. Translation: CASSYGRPDPGTGELFF.

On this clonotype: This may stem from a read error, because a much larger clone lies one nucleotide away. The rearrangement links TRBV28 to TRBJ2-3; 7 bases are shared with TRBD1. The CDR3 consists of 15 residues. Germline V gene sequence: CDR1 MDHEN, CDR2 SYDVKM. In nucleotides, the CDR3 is TGTGCCAGCAGTTTGCGACAGGGTTTGGCAGATACGCAGTTTTTT. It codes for CASSLRQGLADTQFF.